A single sample gave rise to the 21 T cell receptor beta chains below, sequenced in a study of blood T cells in healthy people across ages. Together with a sample-barcoded 5' primer, a J-beta primer mix was included in a second PCR lasting roughly 6 to 12 cycles. TCRdb used MiXCR to reprocess the 5' RACE reads, holding one entry per CDR3 protein. The data contain 1,300,000 or so distinct CDR3 sequences, around 59% of them singletons. The sample consisted of blood. These receptors all stem from a man aged 18-30 years in good health.

The chain couples TRBV6-5 to TRBJ1-5, with D possibly TRBD1 on 6 matching bases. Germline V gene sequence: CDR1 MNHEY, CDR2 SVGAGI. The CDR3 spans 14 residues. Trimming stripped 0 bases from V and 6 bases from J, with 9 bases between. Written as DNA, the CDR3 is TGTGCCAGCAGTTACTCGATACAGGGTCAGCCCCAGCATTTT. Residues: CASSYSIQGQPQHF.

The J gene is TRBJ2-7, the V gene TRBV7-2; no definite D call. The CDR3 spans 14 residues. V lost 6 bases, J lost 2 bases, and 14 bases lay in between. CDR1 SGHTA and CDR2 FQGNSA come from the germline V gene. CDR3 DNA: TGTGCCAGCAGTTCCGAAGCGTCTACCTACGAGCAGTACTTC. Its protein product is CASSSEASTYEQYF.

The J gene is TRBJ2-1, the V gene TRBV20-1; 7 nucleotides line up with TRBD2. The CDR3 runs 15 residues. V was clipped by 0 bases and J by 2 bases; unmatched bases: 4. The germline CDR1 and CDR2 sequences are DFQATT and SNEGSKA (reference sequence). The CDR3 coding sequence is TGCAGTGCTAGAGATCCCGCGGGAGCCTACAATGAGCAGTTCTTC. This encodes CSARDPAGAYNEQFF.

The J gene is TRBJ2-5, the V gene TRBV12-3 or TRBV12-4; 8 nucleotides match TRBD2. Trimming took 3 bases from V and 4 from J; bases not matched to a gene: 7. The CDR3 runs to 15 residues. The CDR3 reads CASSFFGGAGETQYF. CDR3 DNA: TGTGCCAGCAGTTTCTTCGGGGGGGCAGGAGAGACCCAGTACTTC.

The chain has TRBV6-1 and TRBJ2-3, with unresolved D. The CDR3 sequence is 15 residues long. Germline CDR1 is MNHNS and CDR2 is SASEGT. Trimming shortened V by 2 bases and J by 8 bases, and 17 bases separated the two germline ends. The CDR3 is CASSEILLAVSTQYF. The CDR3 DNA sequence: TGTGCCAGCAGTGAAATCTTACTCGCCGTCAGTACGCAGTATTTT.

The chain recombines TRBV25-1 with TRBJ1-2; the D gene is possibly TRBD1 (5 bases). CDR1 is MGHDK, CDR2 SYGVNS, per germline. The CDR3 runs to 14 residues. Trimming stripped 6 bases from V and 8 bases from J, with 19 bases between. CDR3 in DNA: TGTGCCAGCAGGACGCAGGGTAGTTCGTGGGGCTACACCTTC. As protein: CASRTQGSSWGYTF.

This clonotype occurred once. This CDR3 reads CASRDATGEETQYF. CDR3 DNA: TGTGCCAGCAGGGACGCGACAGGGGAAGAGACCCAGTACTTC. The chain is built from TRBV6-2 or TRBV6-3 and TRBJ2-5, with 8 bases identical to TRBD1. This CDR3 comprises 14 residues. CDR1 and CDR2 from the germline V gene are MNHEY and SVGEGT. Germline trimming cut 6 bases from V and 3 bases from J; bases unmatched to any gene: 6.

This clonotype has only a few counts. The genes are TRBV12-3 or TRBV12-4 and TRBJ2-1; 7 nucleotides align to TRBD1. After removal of 6 bases from V and 10 bases from J, the junction contained 21 bases not matched to a gene. The CDR3 is 17 amino acids. The CDR3 sequence is CASRRWTGRENAGEQFF. CDR3 DNA: TGTGCCAGCAGACGATGGACAGGTAGGGAGAATGCAGGGGAGCAGTTCTTC.

J is TRBJ2-5 and V is TRBV6-5; 8 bases fit TRBD1. The length of the CDR3 is 15 residues. Germline CDR1 and CDR2: MNHEY and SVGAGI. With 4 bases clipped from V and 0 bases from J, the junction kept 4 bases outside the gene matches. The CDR3 nucleotides read TGTGCCAGCAGTTCGACAGGGGCGAACCAAGAGACCCAGTACTTC. Translating it yields CASSSTGANQETQYF.

This chain uses TRBV6-6 with TRBJ2-5; TRBD2 matches at 8 bases. CDR1 is MNHNY, CDR2 SVGAGI, per germline (reference sequence). Losses at the gene ends were 5 bases for V and 3 bases for J; bases not matched to a gene: 8. This CDR3 region has 15 residues. The CDR3 coding sequence is TGTGCCAGCAGTCGAGGACTAGCCTCGGAAGAGACCCAGTACTTC. Amino acid sequence: CASSRGLASEETQYF.

This CDR3 is CASSGVFYNEQFF. CDR3 coding DNA: TGTGCCAGCTCAGGGGTATTCTACAATGAGCAGTTCTTC. This chain uses TRBV25-1 with TRBJ2-1; tentatively, D is TRBD1 (6 bases). The CDR3 spans 13 residues. Trimming stripped 8 bases from V and 3 bases from J, with 11 bases between. Germline-derived CDR1 and CDR2 are MGHDK and SYGVNS.

This clonotype has a handful of counts. The V gene is TRBV2, the J gene TRBJ2-2, with TRBD1 matching 8 bases. The germline gives CDR1 SNHLY, CDR2 FYNNEI. V was clipped by 7 bases and J by 6 bases; unmatched bases: 7. This CDR3 comprises 14 residues. The CDR3 coding sequence is TGTGCCAGCAATTTTGGGACAGGCCCCGGGGAGCTGTTTTTT. Encoded protein: CASNFGTGPGELFF. Complete variable domain (other parts from reference TRBV2 and TRBJ2-2): EPEVTQTPSHQVTQMGQEVILRCVPISNHLYFYWYRQILGQKVEFLVSFYNNEISEKSEIFDDQFSVERPDGSNFTLKIRSTKLEDSAMYFCASNFGTGPGELFFGEGSRLTVL.

The rearrangement uses TRBV15 and TRBJ2-1; 12 nucleotides line up with TRBD2. CDR3 length: 16 residues. V dropped 5 bases and J dropped 4; count of bases not matched to a gene: 6. The germline CDR1 and CDR2 sequences are LNHNV and YYDKDF (reference sequence). CDR3 in amino acids: CATSAKLAGGYNEQFF. CDR3 DNA sequence: TGTGCCACCAGCGCAAAACTAGCGGGGGGATACAATGAGCAGTTCTTC.

This rearrangement joins TRBV4-2 to TRBJ2-7, with a possible D match to TRBD2 (5 bases). The germline gives CDR1 LGHNA, CDR2 YNFKEQ. V dropped 0 bases and J dropped 3 bases, with 12 bases sitting between them. CDR3 length: 15 amino acids. CDR3 sequence: CASSQDRTRDYEQYF. The CDR3 region has the DNA TGTGCCAGCAGCCAAGACAGGACTCGAGACTACGAGCAGTACTTC.

The rearrangement joins TRBV27 to TRBJ1-1; D possibly corresponds to TRBD1 (5 bases). CDR3 length: 15 amino acids. Germline lookup yields CDR1 MNHEY and CDR2 SMNVEV (reference sequence). Trimming removed 3 bases from V and 4 bases from J, with 15 bases in between. In DNA form, the CDR3 reads TGTGCCAGCAGTTTGGCCCCAGGGACGGGCACTGAAGCTTTCTTT. Protein sequence: CASSLAPGTGTEAFF.

In DNA form, the CDR3 reads TGTGCCAGCAGTTACACCCTCAGGACTAGCGGGGGGGCCGACGATGAGCAGTTCTTC. This translates into CASSYTLRTSGGADDEQFF. This rearrangement joins TRBV6-2 or TRBV6-3 to TRBJ2-1, with 15 bases aligning to TRBD2. CDR3 length equals 19 residues. From germline, CDR1 is MNHEY and CDR2 SVGEGT. The V segment lost 2 bases and the J segment 8 bases; nucleotides outside the gene matches: 13.

This clonotype has just a few counts. This rearrangement joins TRBV11-3 to TRBJ2-7; tentatively, D is TRBD2 (5 bases). Germline V gene sequence: CDR1 SGHNT, CDR2 YENEEA. V lost 5 bases and J 7 bases, leaving 18 bases between the germline ends. This CDR3 comprises 14 residues. In nucleotides, the CDR3 is TGTGCCAGCAGCACTTACCGGGGTCTCAATGAGCAGTACTTC. Protein: CASSTYRGLNEQYF.

This clonotype has just a few counts. The chain recombines TRBV6-1 with TRBJ2-3, with TRBD2 as a possible D gene (5 bases). This CDR3 comprises 14 residues. Per the germline V gene, CDR1 is MNHNS and CDR2 is SASEGT. V was clipped by 4 bases and J by 0 bases, with 8 bases between them. CDR3 sequence: CASSVGRSTDTQYF. CDR3 bases: TGTGCCAGCAGTGTTGGGAGAAGCACAGATACGCAGTATTTT.

This clonotype was recorded only once. At one of its ends the junction is not consistent with the germline gene, which may arise from a read error. V is TRBV6-2 or TRBV6-3 and J is TRBJ2-1; 8 nucleotides agree with TRBD1. This CDR3 is built from 14 residues. Germline V gene sequence: CDR1 MNHEY, CDR2 SVGEGT. The CDR3 loop reads CTSSPGQDVAEQFF. The CDR3 nucleotides are TGTACCAGCAGTCCGGGACAGGATGTTGCTGAGCAGTTCTTC.

A word on this clonotype: The junction does not match germline at one end; this may be a read error. The CDR3 DNA reads TGCGCCAGCAGCCCCAGAGTCGGGTACGAGCAGTACTTC. Its translation is CASSPRVGYEQYF. V and J are TRBV7-9 and TRBJ2-7; D is unclear. Germline assignment: CDR1 SEHNR and CDR2 FQNEAQ (reference sequence). The CDR3 spans 13 residues. Full variable domain (remainder filled in from reference TRBV7-9 and TRBJ2-7): DTGVSQNPRHKITKRGQNVTFRCDPISEHNRLYWYRQTLGQGPEFLTYFQNEAQLEKSRLLSDRFSAERPKGSFSTLEIQRTEQGDSAMYLCASSPRVGYEQYFGPGTRLTVT.

The chain employs TRBV12-3 or TRBV12-4 and TRBJ2-3, with 12 nucleotides matching TRBD2. V was clipped by 6 bases and J by 4 bases; unmatched bases: 5. This CDR3 comprises 15 residues. The CDR3 nucleotides read TGTGCCAGCAGATCTCTAGCGGGAGGGTCAGATACGCAGTATTTT. Its translation: CASRSLAGGSDTQYF.